One sample yielded the 2 T cell receptor beta chains listed below, sequenced in a study of T cells in Graves' hyperthyroidism and ophthalmopathy. Amplification of TCR beta CDR3 regions used RNA as the template. Carried out on the TCR CDR3, a first-round RT-PCR used the HTBI primer set. TCRdb re-called the multiplex PCR reads through MiXCR, storing one row per CDR3 protein. Here the sample spans about 400,000 distinct CDR3 sequences, approximately 15% being singletons. The sequencing sample was made of blood. These receptor sequences come from a woman aged 30 to 39 with Graves' hyperthyroidism.

This clonotype was seen repeatedly, ten times or more. The rearrangement links TRBV3-1 to TRBJ2-2; 10 nucleotides match TRBD2. Germline V gene lookup returns CDR1 LGHDT and CDR2 YNNKEL (reference sequence). This CDR3 is built from 16 residues. V dropped 4 bases and J dropped 9; count of bases not matched to a gene: 11. CDR3 nucleotide sequence: TGTGCCAGCAGCCCCGGACTAGCGGCCCTTCTCCGGGAGCTGTTTTTT. This codes for CASSPGLAALLRELFF.

The table lists this clonotype with many counts. V usage is TRBV28 and J usage is TRBJ1-4; 8 bases align to TRBD1. V shed 6 bases, J shed 1 base, and the junction held 7 bases outside the gene matches. The CDR3 is 16 amino acids. The germline CDR1 and CDR2 sequences are MDHEN and SYDVKM. In DNA form, the CDR3 reads TGTGCCAGCAGCAGCGACAGGGGCCGAACTAATGAAAAACTGTTTTTT. It encodes CASSSDRGRTNEKLFF.